The entry below describes one TCR beta chain. This CDR3 region has 16 residues. Germline CDR1 LGHNA, CDR2 YSLEER. V lost 0 bases and J 3 bases, leaving 13 bases between the germline ends. These data come from a study of T cell responses to AZD1222 COVID-19 vaccine. Using immunoSEQ multiplex PCR, the repertoire was profiled, and TCRdb retains in-frame clones only, with some absent. The table shows 140,000 to 150,000 clones, with under 95% occurring only once. The TCR originated in an adult in good health. Sequenced here: peripheral blood, sampled on day 0 of AZD1222 vaccination. The rearrangement joins TRBV4-3 to TRBJ2-3; weak D call: TRBD2 (7 bases). CDR3 sequence reads: CASSQDRRGGTDTQYF. The CDR3 DNA reads as TGCGCCAGCAGCCAAGATCGGAGGGGGGGAACAGATACGCAGTATTTT.